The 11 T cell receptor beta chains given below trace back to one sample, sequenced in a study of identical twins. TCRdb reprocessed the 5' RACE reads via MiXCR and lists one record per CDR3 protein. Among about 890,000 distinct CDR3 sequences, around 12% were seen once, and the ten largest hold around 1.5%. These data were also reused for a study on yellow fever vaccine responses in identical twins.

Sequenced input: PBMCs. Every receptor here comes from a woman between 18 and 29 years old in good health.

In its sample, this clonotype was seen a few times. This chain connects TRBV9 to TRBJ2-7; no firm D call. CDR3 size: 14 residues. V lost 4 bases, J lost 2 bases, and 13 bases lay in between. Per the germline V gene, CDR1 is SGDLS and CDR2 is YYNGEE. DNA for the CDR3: TGTGCCAGCAGCCCCCGCCTAGTTGCCTACGAGCAGTACTTC. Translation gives CASSPRLVAYEQYF. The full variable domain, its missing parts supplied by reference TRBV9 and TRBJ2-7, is DSGVTQTPKHLITATGQRVTLRCSPRSGDLSVYWYQQSLDQGLQFLIQYYNGEERAKGNILERFSAQQFPDLHSELNLSSLELGDSALYFCASSPRLVAYEQYFGPGTRLTVT.

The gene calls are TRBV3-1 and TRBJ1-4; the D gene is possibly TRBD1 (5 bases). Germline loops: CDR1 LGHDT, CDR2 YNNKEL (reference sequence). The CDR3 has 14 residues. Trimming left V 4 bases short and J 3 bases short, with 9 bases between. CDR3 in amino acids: CASSPVGANEKLFF. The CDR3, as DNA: TGTGCCAGCAGCCCCGTGGGGGCTAATGAAAAACTGTTTTTT. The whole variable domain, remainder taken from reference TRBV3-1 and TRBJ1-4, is DTAVSQTPKYLVTQMGNDKSIKCEQNLGHDTMYWYKQDSKKFLKIMFSYNNKELIINETVPNRFSPKSPDKAHLNLHINSLELGDSAVYFCASSPVGANEKLFFGSGTQLSVL.

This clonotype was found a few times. The CDR3 coding sequence is TGTGCCACCAGCCCCACGTTAGGGTCGAGTAATGAAAAACTGTTTTTT. Amino acid sequence: CATSPTLGSSNEKLFF. The V gene is TRBV15, the J gene TRBJ1-4, with D unresolved. The germline V and J ends were trimmed by 5 bases and 4 bases, with 17 bases remaining between them. The CDR3 runs to 16 residues. Per the germline V gene, CDR1 is LNHNV and CDR2 is YYDKDF (reference sequence).

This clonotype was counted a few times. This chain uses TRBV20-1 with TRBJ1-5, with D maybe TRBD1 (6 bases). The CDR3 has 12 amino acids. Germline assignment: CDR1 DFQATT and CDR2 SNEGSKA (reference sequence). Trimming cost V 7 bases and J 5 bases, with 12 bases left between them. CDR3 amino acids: CSVLGGHQPQHF. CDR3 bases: TGCAGTGTATTGGGGGGCCATCAGCCCCAGCATTTT.

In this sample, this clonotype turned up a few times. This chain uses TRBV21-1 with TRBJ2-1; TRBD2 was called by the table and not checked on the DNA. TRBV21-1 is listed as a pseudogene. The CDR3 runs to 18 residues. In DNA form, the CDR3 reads TGTGCCAGCAGCAAGGTCGTACTAGCGGGAGAATACAACCATGAGCAGTTCTTC. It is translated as CASSKVVLAGEYNHEQFF.

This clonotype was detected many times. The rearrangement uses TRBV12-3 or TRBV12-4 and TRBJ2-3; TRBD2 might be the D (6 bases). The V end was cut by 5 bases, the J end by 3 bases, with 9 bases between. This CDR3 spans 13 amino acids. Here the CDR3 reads CASSRRETDTQYF. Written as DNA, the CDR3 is TGTGCCAGCAGTCGCCGGGAGACAGATACGCAGTATTTT.

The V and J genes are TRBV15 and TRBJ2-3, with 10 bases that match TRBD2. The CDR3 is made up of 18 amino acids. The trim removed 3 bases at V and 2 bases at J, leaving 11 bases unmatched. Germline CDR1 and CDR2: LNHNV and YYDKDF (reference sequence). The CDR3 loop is CATSSPSGSTASTDTQYF. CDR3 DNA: TGTGCCACCAGCAGCCCTAGCGGGAGCACAGCTTCCACAGATACGCAGTATTTT.

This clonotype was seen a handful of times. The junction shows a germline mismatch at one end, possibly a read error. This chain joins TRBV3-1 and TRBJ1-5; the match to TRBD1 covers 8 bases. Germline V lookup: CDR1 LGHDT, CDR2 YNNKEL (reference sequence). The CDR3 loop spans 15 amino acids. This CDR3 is CASSPDGTGNQPQHF. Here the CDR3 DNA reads TGTGCCAGCAGCCCGGATGGGACAGGCAACCAGCCCCAGCATTTT. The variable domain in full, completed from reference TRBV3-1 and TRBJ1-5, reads DTAVSQTPKYLVTQMGNDKSIKCEQNLGHDTMYWYKQDSKKFLKIMFSYNNKELIINETVPNRFSPKSPDKAHLNLHINSLELGDSAVYFCASSPDGTGNQPQHFGDGTRLSIL.

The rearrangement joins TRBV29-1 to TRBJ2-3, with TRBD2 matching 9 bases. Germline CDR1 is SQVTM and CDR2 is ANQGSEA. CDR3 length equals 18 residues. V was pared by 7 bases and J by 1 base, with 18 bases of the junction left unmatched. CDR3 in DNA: TGCAGCGCCACGACACTAGCGGGCACCGAGGCGGGCACAGATACGCAGTATTTT. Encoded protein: CSATTLAGTEAGTDTQYF.

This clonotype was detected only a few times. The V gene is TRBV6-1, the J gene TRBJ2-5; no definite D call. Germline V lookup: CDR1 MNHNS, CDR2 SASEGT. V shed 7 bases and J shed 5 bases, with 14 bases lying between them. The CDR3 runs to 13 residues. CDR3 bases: TGTGCCAGCAACCCGGGTTATGGGGAGACCCAGTACTTC. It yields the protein CASNPGYGETQYF.

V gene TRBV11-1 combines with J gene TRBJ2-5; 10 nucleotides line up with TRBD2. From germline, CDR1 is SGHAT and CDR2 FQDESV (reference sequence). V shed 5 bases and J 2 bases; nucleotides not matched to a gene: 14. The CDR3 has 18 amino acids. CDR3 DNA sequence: TGTGCCAGCAGCCCACCTCTCTTCCTAGCGGGGGTGCAAGAGACCCAGTACTTC. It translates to CASSPPLFLAGVQETQYF. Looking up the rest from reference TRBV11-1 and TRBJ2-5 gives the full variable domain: EAEVAQSPRYKITEKSQAVAFWCDPISGHATLYWYRQILGQGPELLVQFQDESVVDDSQLPKDRFSAERLKGVDSTLKIQPAELGDSAMYLCASSPPLFLAGVQETQYFGPGTRLLVL.